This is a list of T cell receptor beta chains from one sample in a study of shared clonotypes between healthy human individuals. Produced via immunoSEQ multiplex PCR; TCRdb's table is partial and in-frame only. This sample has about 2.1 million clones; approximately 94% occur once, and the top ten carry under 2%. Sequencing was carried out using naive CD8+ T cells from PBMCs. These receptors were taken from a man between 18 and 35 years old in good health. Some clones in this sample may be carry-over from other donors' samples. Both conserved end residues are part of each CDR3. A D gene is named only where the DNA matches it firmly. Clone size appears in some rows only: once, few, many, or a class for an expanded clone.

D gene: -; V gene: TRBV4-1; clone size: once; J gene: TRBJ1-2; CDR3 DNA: TGCGCCAGCAGCCAAGATAAGGCCTTAAACGTCTATGGCTACACCTTC; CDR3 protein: CASSQDKALNVYGYTF
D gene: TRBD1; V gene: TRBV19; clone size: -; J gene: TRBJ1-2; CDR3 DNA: TGTGCCAGTAGGGATGACAGGGAGGGCGTGCATGGCTACACCTTC; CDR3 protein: CASRDDREGVHGYTF
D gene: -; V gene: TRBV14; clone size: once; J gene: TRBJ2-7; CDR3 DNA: TGTGCCAGCAGCCAAGACCCTGGTGGTTCCTCCTACGAGCAGTACTTC; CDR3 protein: CASSQDPGGSSYEQYF
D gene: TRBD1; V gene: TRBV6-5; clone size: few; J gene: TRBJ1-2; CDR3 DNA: TGTGCCAGCAGTATTAAGGGGGCGCATACCGGCTACACCTTC; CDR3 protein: CASSIKGAHTGYTF
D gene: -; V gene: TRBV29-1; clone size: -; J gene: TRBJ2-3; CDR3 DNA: TGCAGCGTTGAGGGGGGCAGTTTCCTATCTTTTAGACCAGATACGCAGTATTTT; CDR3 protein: CSVEGGSFLSFRPDTQYF
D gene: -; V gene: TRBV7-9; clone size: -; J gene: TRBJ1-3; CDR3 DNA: TGTGCCAGCAGCCCAACAAACTCTGGAAACACCATATATTTT; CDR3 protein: CASSPTNSGNTIYF
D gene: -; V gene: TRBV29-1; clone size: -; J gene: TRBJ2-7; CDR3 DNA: TGCAGCGTTAACATTAACTCCTACGAGCAGTACTTC; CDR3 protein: CSVNINSYEQYF
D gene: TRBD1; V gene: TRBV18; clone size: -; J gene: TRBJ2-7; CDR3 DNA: TGTGCCAGCTCACCAGACGGGACAGGGTGGTACGAGCAGTACTTC; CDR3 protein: CASSPDGTGWYEQYF
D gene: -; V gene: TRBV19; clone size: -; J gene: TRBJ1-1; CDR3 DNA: TGTGCCAGTAGTGGGGACCGGGAGTCGAGCGCTGAAGCTTTCTTT; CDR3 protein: CASSGDRESSAEAFF
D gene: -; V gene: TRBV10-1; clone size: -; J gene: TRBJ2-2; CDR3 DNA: TGCGCCAGCAGTTCCCGGACAGTCCACGGGGAGCTGTTTTTT; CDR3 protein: CASSSRTVHGELFF
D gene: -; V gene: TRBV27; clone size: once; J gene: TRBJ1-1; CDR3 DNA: TGTGCCAGCAGTTTCGCCTATCTGGGCAGCACTGAAGCTTTCTTT; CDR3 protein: CASSFAYLGSTEAFF
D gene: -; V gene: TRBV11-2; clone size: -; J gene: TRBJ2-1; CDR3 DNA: TGTGCCAGCAGCTTACGACGGGAGAATGAGCAGTTCTTC; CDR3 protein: CASSLRRENEQFF
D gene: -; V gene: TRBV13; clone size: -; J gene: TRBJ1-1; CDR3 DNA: TGTGCCAGCAGTGGTGGGATGAACACTGAAGCTTTCTTT; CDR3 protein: CASSGGMNTEAFF
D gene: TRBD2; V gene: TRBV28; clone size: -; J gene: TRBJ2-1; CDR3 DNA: TGTGCCAGCGGAATTGGGACTACCCACAATGAGCAGTTCTTC; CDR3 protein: CASGIGTTHNEQFF
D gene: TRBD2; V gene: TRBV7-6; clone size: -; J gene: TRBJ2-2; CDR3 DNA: TGTGCCAGCAGCTTATGGGCTAGCGGGGGTGAGGTCGCCGGGGAGCTGTTTTTT; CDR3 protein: CASSLWASGGEVAGELFF
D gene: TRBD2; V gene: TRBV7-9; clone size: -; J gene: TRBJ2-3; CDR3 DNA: TGTGCCAGCAGCTTGGTCCCCACTAGCGCAGATACGCAGTATTTT; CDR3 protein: CASSLVPTSADTQYF
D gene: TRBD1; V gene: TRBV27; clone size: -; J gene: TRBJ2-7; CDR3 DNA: TGTGCCAGCAGCCCGAGGACAGGGGGCTACTACGAGCAGTACTTC; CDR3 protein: CASSPRTGGYYEQYF
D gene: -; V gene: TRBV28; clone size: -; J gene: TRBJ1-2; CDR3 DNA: TGTGCCAGCAGTACCTACGGAACCTCTAAAGATGGCTACACCTTC; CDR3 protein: CASSTYGTSKDGYTF
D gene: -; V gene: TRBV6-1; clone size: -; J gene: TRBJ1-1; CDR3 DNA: TGTGCCAGCAGTGAAGGGTGGGGACCTGAAGCTTTCTTT; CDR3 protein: CASSEGWGPEAFF
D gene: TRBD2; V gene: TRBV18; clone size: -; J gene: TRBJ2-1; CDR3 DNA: TGTGCCAGCTCACCAGTGGCTAGCGGGAGTACCTACAATGAGCAGTTCTTC; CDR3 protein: CASSPVASGSTYNEQFF
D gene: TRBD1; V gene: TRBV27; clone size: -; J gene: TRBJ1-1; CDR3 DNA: TGTGCCAGCAGGGGGCGAGGGGGCGGGGGGACTGAAGCTTTCTTT; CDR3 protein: CASRGRGGGGTEAFF
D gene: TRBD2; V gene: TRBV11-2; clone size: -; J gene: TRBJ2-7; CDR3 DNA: TGTGCCAGCAGCCTGACTAGCGGGAGTCGGAGAGAGCAGTACTTC; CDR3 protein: CASSLTSGSRREQYF
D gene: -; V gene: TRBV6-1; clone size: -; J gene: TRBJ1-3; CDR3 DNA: -; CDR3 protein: CASSEFVSLERDSGNTIYF
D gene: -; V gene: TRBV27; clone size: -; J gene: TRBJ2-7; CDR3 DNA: TGTGCCAGCGGGTACAGCAGCTCCTACGAGCAGTACTTC; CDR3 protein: CASGYSSSYEQYF
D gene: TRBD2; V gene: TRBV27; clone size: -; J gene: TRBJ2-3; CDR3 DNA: TGTGCCAGCAGTTTATTACGGGAGGTCTTCCCAGATACGCAGTATTTT; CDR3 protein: CASSLLREVFPDTQYF
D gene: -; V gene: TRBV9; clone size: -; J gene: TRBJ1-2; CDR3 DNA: TGTGCCAGCAGCGGAGCTGTTAGGGGGAAAGGGTATGGCTACACCTTC; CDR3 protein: CASSGAVRGKGYGYTF
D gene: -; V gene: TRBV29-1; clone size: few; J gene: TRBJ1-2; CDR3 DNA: TGCAGCGCCGCGTCGTCGGACTATGGCTACACCTTC; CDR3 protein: CSAASSDYGYTF
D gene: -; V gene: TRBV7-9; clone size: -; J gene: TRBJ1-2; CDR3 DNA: TGTGCCAGCAGCTTACCCTGGGGAGGCTATGGCTACACCTTC; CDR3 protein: CASSLPWGGYGYTF
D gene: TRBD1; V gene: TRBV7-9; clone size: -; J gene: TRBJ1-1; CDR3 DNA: TGTGCCAGCAGCCATCGACAGGGAGTATACACTGAAGCTTTCTTT; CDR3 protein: CASSHRQGVYTEAFF
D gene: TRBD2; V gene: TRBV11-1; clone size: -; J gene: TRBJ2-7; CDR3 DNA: TGTGCCAGCACCCAGACTAGCGGGAGCTACGAGCAGTACTTC; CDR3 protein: CASTQTSGSYEQYF
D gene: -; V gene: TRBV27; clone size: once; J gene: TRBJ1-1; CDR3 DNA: TGTGCCAGCACTATGGGCAGTTCGAACACTGAAGCTTTCTTT; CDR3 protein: CASTMGSSNTEAFF
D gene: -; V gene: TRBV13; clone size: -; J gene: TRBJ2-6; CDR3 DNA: TGTGCCAGCAGCCTACATAGCTCTGGGGCCAACGTCCTGACTTTC; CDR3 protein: CASSLHSSGANVLTF
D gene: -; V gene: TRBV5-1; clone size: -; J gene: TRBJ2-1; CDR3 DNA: TGCGCCAGCAGCTTGGCCATAGGGATCTACAATGAGCAGTTCTTC; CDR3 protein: CASSLAIGIYNEQFF
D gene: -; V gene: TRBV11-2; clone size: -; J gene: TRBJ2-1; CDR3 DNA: TGTGCCAGCAGCTTAGCATCGGGAGCGGTCTACAATGAGCAGTTCTTC; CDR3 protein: CASSLASGAVYNEQFF